Sequencing of this T cell receptor beta chain was carried out in a study of cytomegalovirus exposure and HLA in healthy donors. Study results and limitations: Within an earlier analysis, most TCR beta V segments proved productive either about 90% or about 30% of the time. Most TCR sequences proved rare, with some public TCRs found in many donors.

Researchers ran the PCR with 60 Vbeta and 13 Jbeta primers. Repertoires were generated with immunoSEQ multiplex PCR, while TCRdb's copy carries only in-frame clones and drops some. The data contain 150,000 or so clones, approximately 80% of them singletons. About this clone: The antigen is undetermined.

Germline CDR1 is SGHNT and CDR2 is YENEEA. The length of the CDR3 is 14 residues. Trimming cost V 5 bases and J 4 bases; bases outside gene matches: 4. Nominally healthy donors provided the samples, though records likely missed some immune exposures. The V and J genes are TRBV11-3 and TRBJ2-2; TRBD1 matches 7 bases. This TCR was recovered from a man between 25 and 39 years old in good health and CMV-seropositive. The material sequenced was PBMCs. CDR3 protein: CASSLRDSTGELFF. CDR3 nucleotides: TGTGCCAGCAGCCTCCGGGACAGCACCGGGGAGCTGTTTTTT.